These T cell receptor beta chains were read from a single sample in a study of blood T cell repertoires in COVID-19. Measured with immunoSEQ multiplex PCR; TCRdb has only the in-frame clones, and not every one. The sample includes approximately 280,000 clones, 90% of them seen just once. The sequenced material came from peripheral blood. These receptors were taken from a woman between 25 and 40 years old with COVID-19, enrolled during active disease. CDR3s include the opening cysteine and the closing phenylalanine or tryptophan. D genes are given only for firm matches. Only some rows state a clone size, as once, few, many or a class for expanded clones.

d_call: NA; v_call: TRBV3-1/TRBV3-2; j_call: TRBJ1-3; clone_size: NA; cdr3_aa: CASRGSFSGNTIYF; cdr3_nt: TGTGCCAGCAGAGGGAGTTTCTCTGGAAACACCATATATTTT
d_call: TRBD1; v_call: TRBV25-1; j_call: TRBJ1-2; clone_size: NA; cdr3_aa: CASSVVNGQGAVNYGYTF; cdr3_nt: TGTGCCAGCAGTGTGGTAAATGGACAGGGGGCCGTAAACTATGGCTACACCTTC
d_call: TRBD1; v_call: TRBV18; j_call: TRBJ2-3; clone_size: NA; cdr3_aa: CASSPNRGGTDTQYF; cdr3_nt: TGTGCCAGCTCCCCGAACAGGGGGGGCACAGATACGCAGTATTTT
d_call: TRBD1; v_call: TRBV28; j_call: TRBJ1-2; clone_size: NA; cdr3_aa: CASSPPDRASYGYTF; cdr3_nt: TGTGCCAGCAGTCCCCCAGACAGGGCCTCCTATGGCTACACCTTC
d_call: TRBD1; v_call: TRBV9; j_call: TRBJ1-2; clone_size: NA; cdr3_aa: CASSVETGGLSF; cdr3_nt: TGTGCCAGCAGCGTAGAGACAGGGGGGTTGAGCTTC
d_call: NA; v_call: TRBV9; j_call: TRBJ1-6; clone_size: NA; cdr3_aa: CASSVAGQQNSPLHF; cdr3_nt: TGTGCCAGCAGCGTAGCAGGCCAGCAAAATTCACCCCTCCACTTT
d_call: TRBD2; v_call: TRBV5-1; j_call: TRBJ2-7; clone_size: NA; cdr3_aa: CASSLLGGRAAYEQYF; cdr3_nt: TGCGCCAGCAGCTTGTTGGGCGGGAGGGCCGCCTACGAGCAGTACTTC
d_call: TRBD2; v_call: TRBV2; j_call: TRBJ2-1; clone_size: NA; cdr3_aa: CASRVSGNQFF; cdr3_nt: TGTGCCAGCAGGGTGAGCGGGAATCAGTTCTTC
d_call: TRBD1; v_call: TRBV6-1; j_call: TRBJ1-1; clone_size: NA; cdr3_aa: CASSERSQGATEAFF; cdr3_nt: TGTGCCAGCAGTGAAAGGTCTCAGGGGGCGACTGAAGCTTTCTTT
d_call: NA; v_call: TRBV28; j_call: TRBJ1-1; clone_size: NA; cdr3_aa: CASRLQGRGTEAFF; cdr3_nt: TGTGCCAGCAGGCTCCAGGGCAGAGGTACTGAAGCTTTCTTT
d_call: NA; v_call: TRBV9; j_call: TRBJ1-2; clone_size: NA; cdr3_aa: CASRTGWGQGYGYTF; cdr3_nt: TGTGCCAGCAGAACTGGTTGGGGGCAAGGCTATGGCTACACCTTC
d_call: NA; v_call: TRBV4-3; j_call: TRBJ2-5; clone_size: NA; cdr3_aa: CASSLSGTGQETQYF; cdr3_nt: TGCGCCAGCAGCTTGAGCGGAACTGGCCAAGAGACCCAGTACTTC
d_call: NA; v_call: TRBV30; j_call: TRBJ2-7; clone_size: NA; cdr3_aa: CAWRGDGSSYEQYF; cdr3_nt: TGTGCCTGGAGGGGGGACGGGAGCTCCTACGAGCAGTACTTC
d_call: TRBD1; v_call: TRBV30; j_call: TRBJ2-1; clone_size: NA; cdr3_aa: CAWMDRTKEFF; cdr3_nt: TGTGCCTGGATGGACAGGACGAAAGAGTTCTTC
d_call: TRBD1; v_call: TRBV30; j_call: TRBJ2-7; clone_size: once; cdr3_aa: CALQGTSYEQYF; cdr3_nt: TGTGCCCTACAGGGGACCTCCTACGAGCAGTACTTC
d_call: NA; v_call: TRBV4-2; j_call: TRBJ2-3; clone_size: NA; cdr3_aa: CASSHWGGTDTQYF; cdr3_nt: TGTGCCAGCAGCCATTGGGGGGGCACAGATACGCAGTATTTT
d_call: NA; v_call: TRBV18; j_call: TRBJ2-3; clone_size: NA; cdr3_aa: CASSPAVSTDTQYF; cdr3_nt: TGTGCCAGCTCACCCGCGGTAAGCACAGATACGCAGTATTTT
d_call: NA; v_call: TRBV13; j_call: TRBJ2-3; clone_size: NA; cdr3_aa: CASSSRTFTDTQYF; cdr3_nt: TGTGCCAGCAGCTCCAGGACTTTCACAGATACGCAGTATTTT
d_call: TRBD2; v_call: TRBV7-9; j_call: TRBJ2-3; clone_size: NA; cdr3_aa: CASSSGTSGTDTQYF; cdr3_nt: TGTGCCAGCAGCTCTGGGACTAGCGGCACAGATACGCAGTATTTT
d_call: NA; v_call: TRBV9; j_call: TRBJ2-1; clone_size: NA; cdr3_aa: CASSPSGETEQFF; cdr3_nt: TGTGCCAGCAGCCCTTCGGGGGAAACTGAGCAGTTCTTC
d_call: NA; v_call: TRBV7-9; j_call: TRBJ2-1; clone_size: NA; cdr3_aa: CASSFPGVVYNEQFF; cdr3_nt: TGTGCCAGCAGCTTTCCGGGGGTGGTGTACAATGAGCAGTTCTTC
d_call: NA; v_call: TRBV7-8; j_call: TRBJ2-1; clone_size: NA; cdr3_aa: CASSPVYNEQFF; cdr3_nt: TGTGCCAGCAGCCCAGTTTACAATGAGCAGTTCTTC
d_call: TRBD1; v_call: TRBV7-9; j_call: TRBJ1-2; clone_size: NA; cdr3_aa: CASSQPLGQADGYTF; cdr3_nt: TGTGCCAGCAGCCAGCCCCTCGGACAGGCGGATGGCTACACCTTC
d_call: TRBD1; v_call: TRBV7-8; j_call: TRBJ1-3; clone_size: NA; cdr3_aa: CASSLGQGRNTIYF; cdr3_nt: TGTGCCAGCAGCTTGGGACAGGGGCGGAACACCATATATTTT
d_call: NA; v_call: TRBV19; j_call: TRBJ2-3; clone_size: NA; cdr3_aa: CASRQDSTDTQYF; cdr3_nt: TGTGCCAGTAGACAGGACAGCACAGATACGCAGTATTTT
d_call: NA; v_call: TRBV5-1; j_call: TRBJ2-1; clone_size: NA; cdr3_aa: CASSIRPGNNEQFF; cdr3_nt: TGCGCCAGCAGCATCAGACCGGGTAACAATGAGCAGTTCTTC
d_call: TRBD2; v_call: TRBV9; j_call: TRBJ2-1; clone_size: NA; cdr3_aa: CASNYGTSHNEQFF; cdr3_nt: TGTGCCAGCAATTACGGGACTAGCCACAATGAGCAGTTCTTC
d_call: NA; v_call: TRBV7-9; j_call: TRBJ2-3; clone_size: few; cdr3_aa: CASSQGTDTQYF; cdr3_nt: TGTGCCAGCAGCCAGGGTACAGATACGCAGTATTTT
d_call: TRBD1; v_call: TRBV3-1/TRBV3-2; j_call: TRBJ1-5; clone_size: NA; cdr3_aa: CASSHDRVHQPQHF; cdr3_nt: TGTGCCAGCAGCCACGACAGGGTCCATCAGCCCCAGCATTTT
d_call: TRBD2; v_call: TRBV11-3; j_call: TRBJ2-3; clone_size: NA; cdr3_aa: CASSLGGRAKTQYF; cdr3_nt: TGTGCCAGCAGCTTAGGCGGGAGGGCAAAAACGCAGTATTTT
d_call: NA; v_call: TRBV15; j_call: TRBJ1-5; clone_size: NA; cdr3_aa: CATSTDSFLGTQHF; cdr3_nt: TGTGCCACCAGCACAGACAGCTTTCTCGGGACCCAGCATTTT
d_call: NA; v_call: TRBV9; j_call: TRBJ1-3; clone_size: NA; cdr3_aa: CASSVVGGSGNTIYF; cdr3_nt: TGTGCCAGCAGCGTAGTAGGGGGCTCTGGAAACACCATATATTTT
d_call: NA; v_call: TRBV10-1; j_call: TRBJ2-2; clone_size: NA; cdr3_aa: CASSPLVATGELFF; cdr3_nt: TGCGCCAGCAGTCCACTAGTTGCCACCGGGGAGCTGTTTTTT
d_call: TRBD2; v_call: TRBV19; j_call: TRBJ2-5; clone_size: once; cdr3_aa: CASSTVTSGSLETQYF; cdr3_nt: TGTGCCAGTAGTACCGTGACTAGCGGGAGCTTGGAGACCCAGTACTTC
d_call: NA; v_call: TRBV28; j_call: TRBJ2-5; clone_size: NA; cdr3_aa: CASSLPGVAETQYF; cdr3_nt: TGTGCCAGCAGCCTACCAGGGGTGGCAGAGACCCAGTACTTC
d_call: NA; v_call: TRBV10-3; j_call: TRBJ2-7; clone_size: NA; cdr3_aa: CAISEETGSYEQYF; cdr3_nt: TGTGCCATCAGTGAGGAGACAGGCTCCTACGAGCAGTACTTC
d_call: NA; v_call: TRBV28; j_call: TRBJ2-7; clone_size: NA; cdr3_aa: CASSRQASSYEQYF; cdr3_nt: TGTGCCAGCAGCAGACAGGCGAGCTCCTACGAGCAGTACTTC
d_call: TRBD1; v_call: TRBV18; j_call: TRBJ1-2; clone_size: NA; cdr3_aa: CASSPDTGTGEGYTF; cdr3_nt: TGTGCCAGCTCACCGGATACCGGGACAGGGGAAGGCTACACCTTC
d_call: NA; v_call: TRBV27; j_call: TRBJ1-6; clone_size: NA; cdr3_aa: CASSLWSRNSPLHF; cdr3_nt: TGTGCCAGCAGTCTCTGGTCGCGGAATTCACCCCTCCACTTT
d_call: NA; v_call: TRBV11-2; j_call: TRBJ2-7; clone_size: NA; cdr3_aa: CASSLGPDGAYEQYF; cdr3_nt: TGTGCCAGCAGCCTAGGCCCGGACGGGGCCTACGAGCAGTACTTC
d_call: TRBD2; v_call: TRBV5-5; j_call: TRBJ2-1; clone_size: NA; cdr3_aa: CASKGLAFNEQFF; cdr3_nt: TGTGCCAGCAAGGGACTAGCGTTCAATGAGCAGTTCTTC
d_call: NA; v_call: TRBV20-1; j_call: TRBJ1-1; clone_size: once; cdr3_aa: CSAQIDTEAFF; cdr3_nt: TGCAGTGCTCAGATTGACACTGAAGCTTTCTTT
d_call: NA; v_call: TRBV5-4; j_call: TRBJ2-7; clone_size: few; cdr3_aa: CASSLETASYEQYF; cdr3_nt: TGTGCCAGCAGCTTGGAGACAGCCTCCTACGAGCAGTACTTC
d_call: TRBD2; v_call: TRBV5-8; j_call: TRBJ2-3; clone_size: NA; cdr3_aa: CASSLQLAGADTQYF; cdr3_nt: TGTGCCAGCAGCTTGCAACTAGCGGGAGCAGATACGCAGTATTTT
d_call: NA; v_call: TRBV5-1; j_call: TRBJ1-2; clone_size: NA; cdr3_aa: CASSFDSNYGYTF; cdr3_nt: TGCGCCAGCAGCTTCGACAGCAACTATGGCTACACCTTC
d_call: NA; v_call: TRBV10-1; j_call: TRBJ1-5; clone_size: NA; cdr3_aa: CASSESILGNQPQHF; cdr3_nt: TGCGCCAGCAGTGAGTCGATACTCGGCAATCAGCCCCAGCATTTT
d_call: TRBD1; v_call: TRBV18; j_call: TRBJ1-5; clone_size: NA; cdr3_aa: CASSLRDSSNQPQHF; cdr3_nt: TGTGCCAGCTCACTGCGGGACAGTAGCAATCAGCCCCAGCATTTT
d_call: NA; v_call: TRBV28; j_call: TRBJ2-1; clone_size: NA; cdr3_aa: CASSLYAGAGSNEQFF; cdr3_nt: TGTGCCAGCAGTTTATATGCGGGGGCAGGGTCAAATGAGCAGTTCTTC
d_call: NA; v_call: TRBV10-3; j_call: TRBJ2-2; clone_size: NA; cdr3_aa: CAISETGGATGELFF; cdr3_nt: TGTGCCATCAGTGAGACGGGGGGCGCGACCGGGGAGCTGTTTTTT
d_call: NA; v_call: TRBV14; j_call: TRBJ2-1; clone_size: once; cdr3_aa: CASSPLYSGNNEQFF; cdr3_nt: TGTGCCAGCAGCCCCCTGTACAGCGGAAACAATGAGCAGTTCTTC
d_call: NA; v_call: TRBV19; j_call: TRBJ2-2; clone_size: NA; cdr3_aa: CASSINGGELFF; cdr3_nt: TGTGCCAGTAGTATTAACGGCGGGGAGCTGTTTTTT
d_call: NA; v_call: TRBV6-5; j_call: TRBJ1-5; clone_size: NA; cdr3_aa: CASSSQGGQPQHF; cdr3_nt: TGTGCCAGCAGCTCACAGGGAGGGCAGCCCCAGCATTTT
d_call: NA; v_call: TRBV2; j_call: TRBJ2-3; clone_size: once; cdr3_aa: CASIQGIRSDTQYF; cdr3_nt: TGTGCCAGCATTCAGGGGATACGCTCAGATACGCAGTATTTT
d_call: TRBD2; v_call: TRBV4-2; j_call: TRBJ2-7; clone_size: NA; cdr3_aa: CASSPGVQAGALYEQYF; cdr3_nt: TGTGCCAGCAGCCCCGGGGTCCAAGCGGGGGCTTTGTACGAGCAGTACTTC
d_call: TRBD1; v_call: TRBV2; j_call: TRBJ1-5; clone_size: few; cdr3_aa: CASSALTGQGTWPQHF; cdr3_nt: TGTGCCAGCAGCGCCCTCACGGGACAGGGGACATGGCCCCAGCATTTT
d_call: NA; v_call: TRBV19; j_call: TRBJ1-5; clone_size: NA; cdr3_aa: CASHHFQPQHF; cdr3_nt: TGTGCCAGTCATCACTTCCAGCCCCAGCATTTT